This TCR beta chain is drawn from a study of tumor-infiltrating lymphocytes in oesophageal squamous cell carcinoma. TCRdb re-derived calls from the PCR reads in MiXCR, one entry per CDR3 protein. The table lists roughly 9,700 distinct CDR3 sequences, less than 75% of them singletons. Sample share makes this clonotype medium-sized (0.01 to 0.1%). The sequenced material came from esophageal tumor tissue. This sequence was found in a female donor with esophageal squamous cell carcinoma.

The CDR3 DNA reads TGTGCCAGCAGTCCCCTAGGGGCAGGGGGCAATCAGCCCCAGCATTTT. Amino acids: CASSPLGAGGNQPQHF. The V call is TRBV12-3 or TRBV12-4, the J call TRBJ1-5; maybe TRBD1 (6 bases). The V gene lost 5 bases and the J gene lost 2 bases, with 16 bases spanning the gap. There are 16 residues in the CDR3.